A selection of T cell receptor beta chains follows, all from one sample in a study of blood T cell repertoires in COVID-19. Using immunoSEQ multiplex PCR, the repertoire was profiled, and TCRdb retains in-frame clones only, with some absent. The data contain 130,000 to 150,000 clones, approximately 91% of them seen just once; the ten biggest clones take up roughly a tenth. Sequenced input: peripheral blood. The receptor set was obtained from a man aged 50 to 59 with active or convalescent COVID-19. CDR3s include the opening cysteine and the closing phenylalanine or tryptophan. The order of the fields is CDR3 protein, V gene, J gene.

CDR3aa: CASSRGYNYGYTF
v_gene: TRBV5-4
j_gene: TRBJ1-2

CDR3aa: CASRRTSGGDEQFF
v_gene: TRBV5-1
j_gene: TRBJ2-1

CDR3aa: CASSAIAGGYNEQFF
v_gene: TRBV9
j_gene: TRBJ2-1

CDR3aa: CASSLALSGQYNEQFF
v_gene: TRBV7-9
j_gene: TRBJ2-1

CDR3aa: CACSRGASYNEQFF
v_gene: TRBV19
j_gene: TRBJ2-1

CDR3aa: CASSRSSGLGSFWETQYF
v_gene: TRBV28
j_gene: TRBJ2-5

CDR3aa: CASSVGNSPYEQYF
v_gene: TRBV9
j_gene: TRBJ2-7

CDR3aa: CSLTGYSYNEQFF
v_gene: TRBV29-1
j_gene: TRBJ2-1

CDR3aa: CASSLTDRVQGSGELFF
v_gene: TRBV9
j_gene: TRBJ2-2

CDR3aa: CASRRQVGSGELFF
v_gene: TRBV27
j_gene: TRBJ2-2

CDR3aa: CSVGQGAVRQETQYF
v_gene: TRBV29-1
j_gene: TRBJ2-5

CDR3aa: CASSSRTGLAYGYTF
v_gene: TRBV9
j_gene: TRBJ1-2

CDR3aa: CASSTGQGPYEQYF
v_gene: TRBV5-1
j_gene: TRBJ2-7

CDR3aa: CASSLGLAAATTDTQYF
v_gene: TRBV5-1
j_gene: TRBJ2-3

CDR3aa: CATSGTGETDTQYF
v_gene: TRBV24-1
j_gene: TRBJ2-3

CDR3aa: CASSVGTALYYEQYF
v_gene: TRBV7-2
j_gene: TRBJ2-7

CDR3aa: CASSSGLNTEAFF
v_gene: TRBV12-3/TRBV12-4
j_gene: TRBJ1-1